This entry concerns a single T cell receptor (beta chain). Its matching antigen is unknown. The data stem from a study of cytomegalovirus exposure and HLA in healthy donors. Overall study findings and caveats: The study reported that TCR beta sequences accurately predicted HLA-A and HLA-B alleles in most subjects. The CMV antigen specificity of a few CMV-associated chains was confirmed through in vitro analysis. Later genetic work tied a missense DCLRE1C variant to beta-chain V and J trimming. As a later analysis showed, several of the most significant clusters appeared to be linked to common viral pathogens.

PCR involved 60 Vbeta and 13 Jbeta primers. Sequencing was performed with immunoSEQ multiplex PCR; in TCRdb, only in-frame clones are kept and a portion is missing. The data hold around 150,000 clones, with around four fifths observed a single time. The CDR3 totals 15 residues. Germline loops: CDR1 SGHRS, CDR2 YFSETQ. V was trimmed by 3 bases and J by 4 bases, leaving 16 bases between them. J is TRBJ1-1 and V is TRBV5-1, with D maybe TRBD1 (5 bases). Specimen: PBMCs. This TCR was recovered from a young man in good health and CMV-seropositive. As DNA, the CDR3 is TGCGCCAGCAGCTCGAATCAGGGCGTGAGCACTGAAGCTTTCTTT. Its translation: CASSSNQGVSTEAFF.